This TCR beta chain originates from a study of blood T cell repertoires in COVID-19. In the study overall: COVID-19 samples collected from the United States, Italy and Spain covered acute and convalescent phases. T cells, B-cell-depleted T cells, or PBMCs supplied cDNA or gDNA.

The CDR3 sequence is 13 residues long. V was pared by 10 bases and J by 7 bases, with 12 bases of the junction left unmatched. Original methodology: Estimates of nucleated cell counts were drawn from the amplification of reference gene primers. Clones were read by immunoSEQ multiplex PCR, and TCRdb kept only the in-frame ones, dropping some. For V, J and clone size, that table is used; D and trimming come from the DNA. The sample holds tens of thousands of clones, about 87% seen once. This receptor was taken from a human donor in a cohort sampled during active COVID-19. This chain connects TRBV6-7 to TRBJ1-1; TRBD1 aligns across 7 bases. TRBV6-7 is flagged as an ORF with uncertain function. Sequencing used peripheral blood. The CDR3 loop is CATPKGAAHEAFF. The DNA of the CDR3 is TGTGCCACCCCTAAGGGGGCGGCCCATGAAGCTTTCTTT.